This T cell receptor beta chain was sequenced for a study of T cell repertoires in cytomegalovirus infection. Using its own MiXCR run on the reads, TCRdb lists one record per CDR3 protein. The table shows 450,000 to 650,000 distinct CDR3 sequences, with less than 30% occurring only once. As concerns this clonotype: Its antigen is still unknown.

General study points: In two of eight donors, the top clonotype was HLA-C-restricted CMV-specific. Individuals carrying CMV plus the relevant HLA were identified by cumulative frequency of public TCR beta families.

Between the trimmed V and J ends, which lost 4 bases and 4 bases, there was a span of 11 bases. Germline V gene sequence: CDR1 SGHNT, CDR2 YYREEE (reference sequence). The CDR3 totals 14 residues. This rearrangement joins TRBV5-4 to TRBJ2-2; D is possibly TRBD2 (6 bases). This TCR came from a human donor in good health (CMV status not recorded). Some clones in this sample may be carry-over from other donors' samples. Sequenced: PBMCs. The DNA of the CDR3 is TGTGCCAGCAGCCCAGAGCGGGTCACCGGGGAGCTGTTTTTT. Its translation is CASSPERVTGELFF. Together with reference TRBV5-4 and TRBJ2-2, the CDR3 gives the full variable domain: ETGVTQSPTHLIKTRGQQVTLRCSSQSGHNTVSWYQQALGQGPQFIFQYYREEENGRGNFPPRFSGLQFPNYSSELNVNALELDDSALYLCASSPERVTGELFFGEGSRLTVL.